The TCR beta chain described here comes from a study of T cell changes during pregnancy in multiple sclerosis. The germline V and J ends were trimmed by 2 bases and 2 bases, with 11 bases remaining between them. This CDR3 contains 15 residues. Germline V gene lookup returns CDR1 MNHNY and CDR2 SVGAGI (reference sequence). This table comes from immunoSEQ multiplex PCR, and its TCRdb copy is limited to in-frame clones, with some not included. The sample yields about 40,000 clones, about 93% seen once. The chain links TRBV6-6 to TRBJ2-3; maybe TRBD1 (6 bases). The source of this sequence is a female donor with multiple sclerosis, enrolled in a pregnancy study. The input for sequencing was CD4+ T cells from peripheral blood mononuclear cells, taken in the third trimester of pregnancy. CDR3 in DNA: TGTGCCAGCAGTTACGGGGGCGGGCTCACAGATACGCAGTATTTT. The encoded protein is CASSYGGGLTDTQYF.